Shown below are 12 T cell receptor beta chains from a single sample sequenced in a study of cytomegalovirus exposure and HLA in healthy donors (dated by TCRdb to 2016 to 2017). The library was generated by the immunoSEQ multiplex PCR assay. For the multiplex PCR, a mixture combining 60 forward primers for TCR Vbeta segments and 13 reverse primers for TCR Jbeta segments was used. Entries here come from immuneACCESS through TCRdb and include only in-frame sequences with V and J called. Some clones fail to appear in such tables; in the studies checked, an unresolved V gene covers under half of the shortfall, and the cause of the remainder is unknown. For this sample there are some 130,000 clones; approximately 70% appear just once. Of the sample, under 2.5% is held by the ten largest clones. Sequenced material: PBMCs. Receptors were obtained from a woman between 55 and 75 years old in good health and CMV-seropositive.

CDR3 amino acids: CASSLGLENTEAFF. CDR3 nucleotides: TGTGCCAGCAGCTTAGGTCTAGAGAACACTGAAGCTTTCTTT. The rearrangement joins TRBV7-3 to TRBJ1-1; D not certain. The germline CDR1 and CDR2 sequences are SGHTA and FQGTGA. The CDR3 spans 14 residues. V dropped 2 bases and J dropped 1 base, with 8 bases sitting between them. Looking up the rest from reference TRBV7-3 and TRBJ1-1 gives the full variable domain: GAGVSQTPSNKVTEKGKYVELRCDPISGHTALYWYRQSLGQGPEFLIYFQGTGAADDSGLPNDRFFAVRPEGSVSTLKIQRTERGDSAVYLCASSLGLENTEAFFGQGTRLTVV.

The chain employs TRBV28 and TRBJ2-7; D is undetermined. Germline V CDR1 and CDR2: MDHEN, SYDVKM. The CDR3 runs to 11 residues. The V and J ends lost 8 bases and 6 bases respectively, with 11 bases between them. This CDR3 is CASRRESEQYF. The CDR3 DNA sequence: TGTGCCAGCCGAAGAGAGAGCGAGCAGTACTTC.

The chain carries TRBV6-1 and TRBJ1-1, with a tentative D call TRBD1 (6 bases). The CDR3 covers 12 residues. Germline CDR1 reads MNHNS; CDR2 reads SASEGT. V dropped 8 bases and J dropped 6 bases, with 13 bases sitting between them. The CDR3 region is CASQSGVSEAFF. DNA for the CDR3: TGTGCCAGCCAGTCAGGGGTGTCTGAAGCTTTCTTT.

This clone was counted between two and nine times. The chain recombines TRBV11-2 with TRBJ1-1, with a weak D call TRBD1 (6 bases). The CDR3 contains 14 residues. Trimming removed 1 base from V and 7 bases from J, with 13 bases in between. Germline-derived CDR1 and CDR2 are SGHAT and FQNNGV. The CDR3 DNA reads TGTGCCAGCAGCTTAGGTGGGGGGGCGAGTGAAGCTTTCTTT. It yields the protein CASSLGGGASEAFF.

This chain joins TRBV5-1 and TRBJ2-5; D call uncertain. The germline V and J ends were trimmed by 4 bases and 4 bases, with 11 bases remaining between them. The CDR3 is made up of 13 amino acids. Germline V gene data show CDR1 as SGHRS and CDR2 as YFSETQ. The CDR3 sequence: CASSVYLGETQYF. CDR3 coding DNA: TGCGCCAGCAGCGTCTACCTCGGAGAGACCCAGTACTTC.

The chain links TRBV4-2 to TRBJ2-1; D perhaps matches TRBD1 (5 bases). Trimming stripped 1 base from V and 5 bases from J, with 15 bases between. CDR1 LGHNA and CDR2 YNFKEQ come from the germline V gene. The CDR3 contains 16 residues. CDR3 loop: CASSQVGQGGHNEQFF. CDR3 nucleotide sequence: TGTGCCAGCAGCCAAGTTGGCCAGGGTGGACACAATGAGCAGTTCTTC.

The rearrangement links TRBV18 to TRBJ1-1; unclear D gene. This CDR3 is built from 12 residues. V lost 4 bases and J lost 5, with 8 bases in between. The germline gives CDR1 KGHSH, CDR2 LQKENI. In DNA form, the CDR3 reads TGTGCCAGCTCACTGGAGGTAACTGAAGCTTTCTTT. Translating it yields CASSLEVTEAFF.

This chain uses TRBV28 with TRBJ1-3, with D hard to call. V was cut by 6 bases and J by 0 bases, with 9 bases left in between. This CDR3 is built from 14 residues. CDR1 and CDR2 (germline): MDHEN, SYDVKM. CDR3 DNA sequence: TGTGCCAGCAGCCTAATGAGCTCTGGAAACACCATATATTTT. Translating gives CASSLMSSGNTIYF.

The chain joins TRBV19 to TRBJ2-2; 8 nucleotides agree with TRBD2. Germline CDR1 and CDR2: LNHDA and SQIVND (reference sequence). There are 15 residues in the CDR3. V shed 6 bases, J shed 3 bases, and the junction held 6 bases outside the gene matches. The CDR3 here is CASRTGTRDTGELFF. CDR3 nucleotides: TGTGCCAGTAGAACCGGGACTAGAGACACCGGGGAGCTGTTTTTT. Variable domain in full (rest from reference TRBV19 and TRBJ2-2): DGGITQSPKYLFRKEGQNVTLSCEQNLNHDAMYWYRQDPGQGLRLIYYSQIVNDFQKGDIAEGYSVSREKKESFPLTVTSAQKNPTAFYLCASRTGTRDTGELFFGEGSRLTVL.

V usage is TRBV7-3 and J usage is TRBJ1-5, with 7 bases lining up with TRBD1. V shed 6 bases, J shed 4 bases, and the junction held 6 bases outside the gene matches. The CDR3 contains 14 residues. Germline CDR1 SGHTA, CDR2 FQGTGA. The CDR3 here is CASRPDRPNQPQHF. In DNA form, the CDR3 reads TGTGCCAGCAGACCGGACAGGCCTAATCAGCCCCAGCATTTT.

This rearrangement joins TRBV4-1 to TRBJ1-2, with 8 bases matching TRBD1. CDR1 is MGHRA and CDR2 is YSYEKL in the germline V gene. This CDR3 is 12 amino acids long. V dropped 6 bases and J dropped 8; count of bases not matched to a gene: 5. CDR3 sequence: CASRNRGGGYTF. CDR3 sequence (DNA): TGCGCCAGCAGAAACAGGGGGGGAGGCTACACCTTC.

This clone was seen more than once but under ten times. The V and J genes are TRBV6-1 and TRBJ1-5; 7 nucleotides agree with TRBD1. CDR1 and CDR2 (germline): MNHNS, SASEGT. The CDR3 is 15 amino acids. Trimming at V came to 9 bases and at J to 7 bases, leaving 15 bases not matched to a gene. For the CDR3, the DNA is TGTGCCAGTTCAAGGGGGGAAGGGGGCAGACAGCCCCAGCATTTT. Protein: CASSRGEGGRQPQHF.